One and the same sample provided the 25 T cell receptor beta chains below, sequenced in a study of blood T cell repertoires in COVID-19. Here immunoSEQ multiplex PCR was the method, and the copy in TCRdb shows in-frame clones only, minus some. This sample yields fewer than 350,000 clones, of which around 86% are seen a single time; around 4.8% belongs to the top ten. The sequenced material came from PBMCs or T cells enriched from blood (not recorded which). Receptors originate from a man aged 55 to 70 who had recovered from COVID-19.

This chain uses TRBV28 with TRBJ1-6, with D maybe TRBD1 (5 bases). Germline CDR1 and CDR2: MDHEN and SYDVKM. CDR3 length: 14 residues. V was shortened by 3 bases and J by 10 bases, with 13 bases between the two germline ends. The CDR3 region is CASSLQGGESPLHF. CDR3 DNA sequence: TGTGCCAGCAGTTTGCAGGGAGGAGAATCACCCCTCCACTTT.

The J gene is TRBJ2-1, the V gene TRBV6-5, with TRBD2 matching over 13 bases. CDR3 size: 15 residues. V gave up 2 bases and J gave up 7 bases; unmatched junction bases: 2. Germline assignment: CDR1 MNHEY and CDR2 SVGAGI. CDR3 protein: CASSYGTSGINEQFF. CDR3 DNA sequence: TGTGCCAGCAGTTACGGGACTAGCGGGATTAATGAGCAGTTCTTC.

The V gene is TRBV18, the J gene TRBJ1-4, with D maybe TRBD1 (5 bases). Germline lookup yields CDR1 KGHSH and CDR2 LQKENI. The V gene lost 6 bases and the J gene lost 4 bases, with 9 bases spanning the gap. This CDR3 is 13 amino acids long. CDR3 DNA sequence: TGTGCCAGCTCGGCAGGGATTAATGAAAAACTGTTTTTT. It is translated as CASSAGINEKLFF.

This chain links TRBV5-1 with TRBJ2-5, with 11 positions matching TRBD2. The CDR3 has 21 residues. Germline assignment: CDR1 SGHRS and CDR2 YFSETQ. J lost 6 bases, V lost 4 bases, and 26 bases had no gene match. The CDR3 loop reads CASSAQGRLLAGEELRKTQYF. The CDR3 bases are TGCGCCAGCAGCGCCCAGGGGAGATTACTAGCGGGAGAGGAATTGAGAAAGACCCAGTACTTC.

This chain links TRBV5-1 with TRBJ2-2, with 10 nucleotides matching TRBD1. V shed 4 bases, J shed 0 bases, and the junction held 6 bases outside the gene matches. CDR1 and CDR2 from the germline V gene are SGHRS and YFSETQ. The CDR3 runs 17 residues. This CDR3 is CASSPVGQGANTGELFF. The CDR3 region has the DNA TGCGCCAGCAGCCCGGTTGGACAGGGGGCGAACACCGGGGAGCTGTTTTTT.

This sequence joins TRBV7-3 and TRBJ2-3; perhaps TRBD2 as D (5 bases). CDR1 is SGHTA, CDR2 FQGTGA, per germline. V lost 1 base and J lost 2, with 13 bases in between. This CDR3 has 16 amino acids. CDR3 coding DNA: TGTGCCAGCAGCTTAAGGACGGGGAACCTCACAGATACGCAGTATTTT. Its protein is CASSLRTGNLTDTQYF.

V usage is TRBV6-2 or TRBV6-3 and J usage is TRBJ2-1; a weak D match, TRBD1 (5 bases). The germline V and J ends were trimmed by 0 bases and 2 bases, with 11 bases remaining between them. CDR3 length: 16 amino acids. Per germline, CDR1 MNHEY and CDR2 SVGEGT. The CDR3 coding sequence is TGTGCCAGCAGTTACTCGATGCAGGGCCCCTACAATGAGCAGTTCTTC. It encodes CASSYSMQGPYNEQFF.

The chain joins TRBV5-4 to TRBJ1-1, with TRBD1 matching over 8 bases. The CDR3 runs 15 residues. Trimming removed 3 bases from V and 1 base from J; junction bases left unmatched: 5. Germline-derived CDR1 and CDR2 are SGHNT and YYREEE (reference sequence). The CDR3 nucleotides read TGTGCCAGCAGCTACCCCGACAGGGGGAACACTGAAGCTTTCTTT. It yields the protein CASSYPDRGNTEAFF.

The rearrangement uses TRBV27 and TRBJ2-1, with unresolved D. V was clipped by 3 bases and J by 3 bases, with 6 bases between them. The length of the CDR3 is 13 residues. Germline values: CDR1 MNHEY, CDR2 SMNVEV (reference sequence). The CDR3 DNA reads TGTGCCAGCAGTTTTGCCAGCTACAATGAGCAGTTCTTC. This codes for CASSFASYNEQFF.

The gene calls are TRBV2 and TRBJ2-1; TRBD1 is a possible D gene (5 bases). Trimming removed 5 bases at V and 2 bases at J, with 16 bases between. Germline-derived CDR1 and CDR2 are SNHLY and FYNNEI. CDR3 length: 16 residues. The CDR3 bases are TGTGCCAGCAGTCGACCGGACAACGGGCCCTACAATGAGCAGTTCTTC. This translates into CASSRPDNGPYNEQFF.

This clone was seen more than once but under ten times. The chain is built from TRBV6-5 and TRBJ1-2; 7 positions match TRBD1. V was pared by 6 bases and J by 6 bases, with 10 bases of the junction left unmatched. The length of the CDR3 is 14 residues. CDR1 and CDR2 (germline): MNHEY, SVGAGI. The CDR3 here is CASRSNDRVHGYTF. Here the CDR3 DNA reads TGTGCCAGCAGATCCAACGACAGGGTACATGGCTACACCTTC.

This clone came up a few times. J is TRBJ2-1 and V is TRBV5-6, with D unresolved. V lost 4 bases and J lost 0, with 17 bases in between. CDR1 and CDR2 (germline): SGHDT, YYEEEE. The CDR3 is made up of 17 amino acids. The CDR3 region is CASSLIIVDGSYNEQFF. In nucleotides, the CDR3 is TGTGCCAGCAGCCTCATAATAGTTGATGGCTCCTACAATGAGCAGTTCTTC. Full variable domain (rest looked up from reference TRBV5-6 and TRBJ2-1): DAGVTQSPTHLIKTRGQQVTLRCSPKSGHDTVSWYQQALGQGPQFIFQYYEEEERQRGNFPDRFSGHQFPNYSSELNVNALLLGDSALYLCASSLIIVDGSYNEQFFGPGTRLTVL.

V gene TRBV5-1 combines with J gene TRBJ1-4, with 7 nucleotides matching TRBD1. Trimming cost V 3 bases and J 5 bases; bases outside gene matches: 4. CDR3 size: 14 residues. The V gene's germline CDR1 is SGHRS and CDR2 YFSETQ. The CDR3 sequence is CASSWTGGNEKLFF. The DNA of the CDR3 is TGCGCCAGCAGCTGGACAGGTGGAAATGAAAAACTGTTTTTT.

This rearrangement joins TRBV4-1 to TRBJ1-3; possible D gene TRBD1, 5 bases. Germline CDR1 MGHRA, CDR2 YSYEKL. The CDR3 loop spans 16 amino acids. V dropped 3 bases and J dropped 0 bases, with 12 bases sitting between them. CDR3 nucleotide sequence: TGCGCCAGCAGCCATAATACAGGAAGCTCTGGAAACACCATATATTTT. Translated, it gives CASSHNTGSSGNTIYF.

This clone has only one observation. The J gene is TRBJ2-3, the V gene TRBV5-5, with TRBD2 as a possible D gene (5 bases). Trimming left V 0 bases short and J 8 bases short, with 13 bases between. Germline CDR1 is SGHKS and CDR2 is YYEKEE (reference sequence). CDR3 size: 14 residues. DNA for the CDR3: TGTGCCAGCAGCTTGGCACTAGGAGGTGGTACGCAGTATTTT. This sequence encodes CASSLALGGGTQYF.

In DNA form, the CDR3 reads TGTGCCAGCAGCCAAGGGCTGGATCAGCCCCAGCATTTT. Its protein product is CASSQGLDQPQHF. The chain uses TRBV3-1 (or the pseudogene TRBV3-2) and TRBJ1-5; no firm D call. There are 13 residues in the CDR3. The germline V gene has CDR1 LGHDT and CDR2 YNNKEL (reference sequence). V shed 1 base and J shed 5 bases, with 6 bases lying between them.

V usage is TRBV7-9 and J usage is TRBJ2-3, with a weak D call TRBD1 (5 bases). V was trimmed by 5 bases and J by 0 bases, leaving 12 bases between them. This CDR3 has 15 amino acids. The germline V gene encodes CDR1 SEHNR and CDR2 FQNEAQ (reference sequence). The CDR3 sequence is CASSASTVSTDTQYF. Written as DNA, the CDR3 is TGTGCCAGCAGCGCCTCGACAGTTAGCACAGATACGCAGTATTTT. Combining the CDR3 with reference TRBV7-9 and TRBJ2-3 gives the whole variable domain DTGVSQNPRHKITKRGQNVTFRCDPISEHNRLYWYRQTLGQGPEFLTYFQNEAQLEKSRLLSDRFSAERPKGSFSTLEIQRTEQGDSAMYLCASSASTVSTDTQYFGPGTRLTVL.

As DNA, the CDR3 is TGTGCCAGCAGCCAAGAACGACAGAACACCGGGGAGCTGTTTTTT. It encodes CASSQERQNTGELFF. The V and J genes are TRBV4-2 and TRBJ2-2; D is unresolved. CDR3 length: 15 residues. V lost 0 bases and J lost 1, with 6 bases in between. The V gene's germline CDR1 is LGHNA and CDR2 YNFKEQ.

The rearrangement links TRBV28 to TRBJ2-7; 9 nucleotides line up with TRBD2. With 1 base clipped from V and 4 bases from J, the junction kept 8 bases outside the gene matches. Looked up from germline, CDR1 is MDHEN and CDR2 is SYDVKM. This CDR3 has 16 amino acids. The CDR3 spells CASSLSLAGVTYEQYF. The DNA of the CDR3 is TGTGCCAGCAGTTTATCATTAGCGGGAGTAACTTACGAGCAGTACTTC.

This clone was found a few times. The chain joins TRBV5-1 to TRBJ1-2; no firm D call. CDR1 is SGHRS and CDR2 is YFSETQ in the germline V gene. Trimming took off 0 bases at V and 4 bases at J, with 10 bases between the two ends. CDR3 length: 14 amino acids. CDR3 sequence (DNA): TGCGCCAGCAGCTTGGCCGCAGCGACCTATGGCTACACCTTC. It is translated as CASSLAAATYGYTF.

The chain carries TRBV5-1 and TRBJ1-3; TRBD1 matches 9 bases. Trimming cost V 0 bases and J 7 bases; bases outside gene matches: 5. The germline V gene encodes CDR1 SGHRS and CDR2 YFSETQ. This CDR3 contains 15 residues. For the CDR3, the DNA is TGCGCCAGCAGCTTGGGGGGACAGGGTCGCAACACCATATATTTT. As protein: CASSLGGQGRNTIYF.

J is TRBJ2-5 and V is TRBV7-2, with 9 bases identical to TRBD2. CDR3 size: 15 residues. Per germline, CDR1 SGHTA and CDR2 FQGNSA. J lost 5 bases, V lost 2 bases, and 6 bases had no gene match. In DNA, the CDR3 is TGTGCCAGCAGCTTATCCCCTGCGGGAGGGGAGACCCAGTACTTC. As protein: CASSLSPAGGETQYF.

This chain links TRBV28 with TRBJ1-1, with 9 positions matching TRBD1. CDR3 size: 15 residues. Losses at the gene ends were 7 bases for V and 4 bases for J; bases not matched to a gene: 10. From germline, CDR1 is MDHEN and CDR2 SYDVKM. In nucleotides, the CDR3 is TGTGCCAGCACAACTGCGGGACAGGGTGGCACTGAAGCTTTCTTT. Its translation is CASTTAGQGGTEAFF.

This chain connects TRBV5-1 to TRBJ2-7; D is perhaps TRBD2 (6 bases). In germline, CDR1 is SGHRS, CDR2 YFSETQ. Trimming stripped 4 bases from V and 1 base from J, with 9 bases between. CDR3 length: 13 amino acids. This CDR3 is CASSVLASYEQYF. CDR3 in DNA: TGCGCCAGCAGCGTCCTAGCGTCCTACGAGCAGTACTTC.

The chain couples TRBV6-5 to TRBJ2-1; 8 bases line up with TRBD2. V shed 7 bases, J shed 0 bases, and the junction held 5 bases outside the gene matches. Germline assignment: CDR1 MNHEY and CDR2 SVGAGI. CDR3 length equals 15 residues. DNA for the CDR3: TGTGCCAGCATCTTGAGCGGGAGCTCCTACAATGAGCAGTTCTTC. Its protein product is CASILSGSSYNEQFF.